This T cell receptor beta chain was documented in a study of CD8+CD57+ T cells in acquired aplastic anemia. Findings and caveats of the study: Shared by patients and controls, almost 30 CD8+ CDR3s were abundant in patients.

Germline V gene sequence: CDR1 SQVTM, CDR2 ANQGSEA. The V end was cut by 8 bases, the J end by 3 bases, with 8 bases between. The CDR3 consists of 11 residues. In patients chosen for sequencing, flow cytometry had shown CD8+CD57+ cell expansion. Patients had not yet gotten any therapy when their blood was taken for sampling. This clonotype was recorded many times. Its antigen is unknown. Profiling of TCR beta VDJ combinations and CDR3 sequences used genomic DNA as template. TCRdb redid the calling of the reads with MiXCR, one entry per CDR3 protein. The table includes 150,000 to 200,000 distinct CDR3 sequences, around half detected once.

The chain employs TRBV29-1 and TRBJ2-1; D uncertain. Sample: sorted CD4+, CD8+, or CD8+CD57+ T cells (not recorded which) from PBMCs. The receptor was isolated from a human donor with aplastic anemia. The CDR3 protein is CSLTIYNEQFF. DNA for the CDR3: TGCAGCCTCACGATCTACAATGAGCAGTTCTTC.